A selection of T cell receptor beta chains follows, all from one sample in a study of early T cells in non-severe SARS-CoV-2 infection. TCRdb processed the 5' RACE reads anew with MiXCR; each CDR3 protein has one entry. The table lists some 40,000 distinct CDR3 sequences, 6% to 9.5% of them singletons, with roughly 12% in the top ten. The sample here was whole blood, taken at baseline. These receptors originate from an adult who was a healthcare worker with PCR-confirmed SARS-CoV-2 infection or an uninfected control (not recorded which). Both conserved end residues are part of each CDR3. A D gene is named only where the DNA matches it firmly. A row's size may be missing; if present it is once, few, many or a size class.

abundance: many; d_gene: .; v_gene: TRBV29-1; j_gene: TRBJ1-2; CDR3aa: CSVERSHYGYTF; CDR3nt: TGCAGCGTTGAAAGGAGCCACTATGGCTACACCTTC
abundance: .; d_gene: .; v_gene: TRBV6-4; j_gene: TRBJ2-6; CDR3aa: CASSDSGSSGANVLTF; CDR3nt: TGTGCCAGCAGTGACTCTGGTAGCTCTGGGGCCAACGTCCTGACTTTC
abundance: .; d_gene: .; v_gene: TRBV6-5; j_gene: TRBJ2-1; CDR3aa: CASSYPGSPNNEQFF; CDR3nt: TGTGCCAGCAGTTACCCCGGTTCACCGAACAATGAGCAGTTCTTC
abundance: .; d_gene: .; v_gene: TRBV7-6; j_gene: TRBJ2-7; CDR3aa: CASSLVGYEQYF; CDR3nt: TGTGCCAGCAGCTTAGTGGGCTACGAGCAGTACTTC
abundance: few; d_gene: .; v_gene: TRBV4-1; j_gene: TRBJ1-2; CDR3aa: CASSHPGGQYGYTF; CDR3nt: TGCGCCAGCAGCCACCCCGGGGGGCAATATGGCTACACCTTC
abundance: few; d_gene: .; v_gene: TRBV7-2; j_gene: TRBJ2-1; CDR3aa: CASSLDYSYNEQFF; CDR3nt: TGTGCCAGCAGCTTAGACTACAGTTACAATGAGCAGTTCTTC
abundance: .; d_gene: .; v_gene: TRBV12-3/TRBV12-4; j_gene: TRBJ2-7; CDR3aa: CASSLFWEQYF; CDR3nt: TGTGCCAGCAGTTTATTTTGGGAGCAGTACTTC
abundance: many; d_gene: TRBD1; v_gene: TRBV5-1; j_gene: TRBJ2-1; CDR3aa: CASSSQGQGNYNEQFF; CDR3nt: TGCGCCAGCAGCTCCCAGGGACAGGGGAACTACAATGAGCAGTTCTTC
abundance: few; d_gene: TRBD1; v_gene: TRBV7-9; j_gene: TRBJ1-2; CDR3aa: CASSFWTGPNYGYTF; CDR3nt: TGTGCCAGCAGCTTCTGGACAGGGCCTAACTATGGCTACACCTTC
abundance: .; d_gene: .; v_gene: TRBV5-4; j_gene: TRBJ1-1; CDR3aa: CASSERRGRRTEAFF; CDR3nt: TGTGCCAGCAGCGAGAGACGGGGACGGAGAACTGAAGCTTTCTTT
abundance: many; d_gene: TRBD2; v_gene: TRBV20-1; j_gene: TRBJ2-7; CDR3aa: CSARGLAGYEQYF; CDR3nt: TGCAGTGCTAGAGGACTAGCGGGGTACGAGCAGTACTTC
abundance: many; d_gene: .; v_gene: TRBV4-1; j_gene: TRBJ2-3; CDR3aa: CASSQRGETPNISTDTQYF; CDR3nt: TGCGCCAGCAGCCAACGAGGGGAAACTCCGAATATTAGCACAGATACGCAGTATTTT
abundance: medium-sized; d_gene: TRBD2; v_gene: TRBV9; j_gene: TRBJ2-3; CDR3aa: CASSVDGGGTDTQYF; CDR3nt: TGTGCCAGCAGCGTAGACGGCGGGGGGACAGATACGCAGTATTTT
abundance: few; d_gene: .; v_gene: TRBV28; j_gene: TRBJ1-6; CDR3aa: CASRVTVGGYSPLHF; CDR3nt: TGTGCCAGCAGGGTGACAGTAGGAGGGTATTCACCCCTCCACTTT
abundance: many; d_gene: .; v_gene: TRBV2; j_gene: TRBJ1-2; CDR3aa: CASSAGGVANYGYTF; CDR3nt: TGTGCCAGCAGTGCAGGCGGGGTCGCCAACTATGGCTACACCTTC
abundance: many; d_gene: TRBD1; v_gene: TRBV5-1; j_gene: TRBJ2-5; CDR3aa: CASSSGTAVQETQYF; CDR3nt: TGCGCCAGCAGCTCAGGGACAGCAGTCCAAGAGACCCAGTACTTC
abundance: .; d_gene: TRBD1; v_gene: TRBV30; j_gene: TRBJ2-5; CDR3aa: CAWSVRGQTQYF; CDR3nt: TGTGCCTGGAGTGTAAGGGGGCAAACCCAGTACTTC
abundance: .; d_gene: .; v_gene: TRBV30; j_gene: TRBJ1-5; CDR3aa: CAWSAPGEAQHF; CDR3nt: TGTGCCTGGAGCGCCCCCGGGGAGGCCCAGCATTTT
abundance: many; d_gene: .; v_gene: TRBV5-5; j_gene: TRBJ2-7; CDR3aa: CASSLGGDSYEQYF; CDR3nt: TGTGCCAGCAGCTTGGGAGGGGACTCCTACGAGCAGTACTTC
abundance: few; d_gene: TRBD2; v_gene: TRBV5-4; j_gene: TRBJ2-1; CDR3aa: CASSRTTMGLAEQFF; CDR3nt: TGTGCCAGCAGCCGGACGACGATGGGACTAGCGGAGCAGTTCTTC
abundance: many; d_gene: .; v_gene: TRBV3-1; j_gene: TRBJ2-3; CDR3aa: CASSQDDSYTQYF; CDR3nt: TGTGCCAGCAGCCAAGATGACAGCTATACGCAGTATTTT
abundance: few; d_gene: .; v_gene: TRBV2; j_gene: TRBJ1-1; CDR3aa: CASTLERENTEAFF; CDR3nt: TGTGCCAGCACCCTGGAGAGAGAGAACACTGAAGCTTTCTTT
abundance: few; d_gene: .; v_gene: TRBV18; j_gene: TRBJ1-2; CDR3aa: CASSPEENYGYTF; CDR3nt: TGTGCCAGCTCACCGGAGGAGAACTATGGCTACACCTTC
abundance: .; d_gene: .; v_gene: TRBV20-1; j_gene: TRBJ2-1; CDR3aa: CSAREGGVWQFF; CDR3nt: TGCAGTGCTAGAGAGGGCGGGGTTTGGCAGTTCTTC
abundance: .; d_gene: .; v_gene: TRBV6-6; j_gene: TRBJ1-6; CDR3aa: CASTPRGESYNSPLHF; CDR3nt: TGTGCCAGCACCCCCCGGGGAGAATCCTATAATTCACCCCTCCACTTT
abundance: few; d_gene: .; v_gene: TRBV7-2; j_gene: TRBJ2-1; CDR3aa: CASSSDPAHEQFF; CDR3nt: TGTGCCAGCAGCTCGGATCCCGCCCATGAGCAGTTCTTC
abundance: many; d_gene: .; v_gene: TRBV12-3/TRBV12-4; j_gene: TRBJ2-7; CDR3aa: CASSLSGLNTYEQYF; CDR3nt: TGTGCCAGCAGTTTATCAGGGCTCAACACCTACGAGCAGTACTTC
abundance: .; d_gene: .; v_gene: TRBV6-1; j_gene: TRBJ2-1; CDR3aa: CATEWKGSYNEQFF; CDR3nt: TGTGCCACTGAGTGGAAGGGGTCTTACAATGAGCAGTTCTTC
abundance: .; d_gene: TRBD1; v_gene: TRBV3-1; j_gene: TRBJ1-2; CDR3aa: CASSITGTGTLYGYTF; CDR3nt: TGTGCCAGCAGCATTACCGGGACAGGGACCCTCTATGGCTACACCTTC